The 18 T cell receptor beta chains listed next were all sequenced from one sample in a study of T cells in Graves' hyperthyroidism and ophthalmopathy. Amplified TCR beta CDR3 regions derived from RNA transcripts. HTBI primers were the set used in a first-round RT-PCR of the TCR CDR3. TCRdb re-called the multiplex PCR reads with MiXCR, one entry per CDR3 protein. The sample includes roughly 96,000 distinct CDR3 sequences, about 51% of them seen just once. Sequenced input: blood. These receptors all come from a woman between 40 and 50 years old with Graves' hyperthyroidism.

The rearrangement uses TRBV29-1 and TRBJ1-1, with TRBD1 identical over 8 bases. The CDR3 extends over 11 amino acids. Germline loops: CDR1 SQVTM, CDR2 ANQGSEA. V dropped 7 bases and J dropped 4; count of bases not matched to a gene: 2. The CDR3 sequence is CSGTGFTEAFF. The CDR3 nucleotides are TGCAGCGGGACAGGGTTCACTGAAGCTTTCTTT.

This chain links TRBV15 with TRBJ2-7, with 10 bases matching TRBD1. This CDR3 comprises 14 residues. The germline V gene has CDR1 LNHNV and CDR2 YYDKDF (reference sequence). The J segment lost 3 bases and the V segment lost 8 bases, leaving 7 bases of the junction unmatched. The DNA for the CDR3 is TGTGCCACCTCCCGGGACAGGGGAAACTACGAGCAGTACTTC. Encoded protein: CATSRDRGNYEQYF.

This clonotype was seen at least ten times. This sequence joins TRBV7-2 and TRBJ2-7, with 10 bases matching TRBD2. The V and J ends lost 3 bases and 6 bases, in that order; junction bases with no gene match: 14. The CDR3 has 17 residues. Germline V gene sequence: CDR1 SGHTA, CDR2 FQGNSA. CDR3 sequence (DNA): TGTGCCAGCAGCTTTTCTAGCGGGAGTACCCGAGCATCCGAGCAGTACTTC. This gives the protein CASSFSSGSTRASEQYF.

The V call is TRBV29-1, the J call TRBJ1-2; 8 bases agree with TRBD1. CDR3 length: 12 residues. Germline V gives CDR1 SQVTM, CDR2 ANQGSEA. In nucleotides, the CDR3 is TGCAGAGGACAGGGAGCTAACTATGGCTACACCTTC. This encodes CRGQGANYGYTF.

Points on this clonotype: At one end the junction does not follow the germline gene, possibly because of a read error. V usage is TRBV7-9 and J usage is TRBJ2-5; a possible D gene is TRBD1 (5 bases). The CDR3 length is 14 residues. CDR1 and CDR2 (germline): SEHNR, FQNEAQ (reference sequence). This chain's CDR3 is CAISLGQAGETQYF. Written as DNA, the CDR3 is TGTGCCATCAGCCTCGGACAAGCCGGGGAGACCCAGTACTTC.

This rearrangement joins TRBV5-1 to TRBJ1-5, with TRBD1 matching 9 bases. The CDR3 length is 16 residues. Germline lookup yields CDR1 SGHRS and CDR2 YFSETQ. The ends lost 3 bases at V and 3 bases at J; junction bases unmatched: 7. CDR3 nucleotide sequence: TGCGCCAGCAGCTCTCCCGGGACAGGGAACAATCAGCCCCAGCATTTT. Translated: CASSSPGTGNNQPQHF.

A single count supports this clonotype. This clone may be a read error of a much larger clone one base away. The rearrangement uses TRBV20-1 and TRBJ2-5; D is ambiguous. CDR1 DFQATT and CDR2 SNEGSKA come from the germline V gene (reference sequence). The CDR3 length is 8 residues. CDR3: CSASPGNF. For the CDR3, the DNA is TGCAGTGCTAGTCCAGGCAACTTC.

This clonotype came up a few times. The chain links TRBV4-2 to TRBJ1-5; D ambiguous. The V end was cut by 0 bases, the J end by 0 bases, with 12 bases between. Germline CDR1 is LGHNA and CDR2 is YNFKEQ. The length of the CDR3 is 17 residues. This CDR3 reads CASSQELAGYSNQPQHF. As DNA, the CDR3 is TGTGCCAGCAGCCAAGAACTAGCGGGTTATAGCAATCAGCCCCAGCATTTT.

Ten or more counts support this clonotype. This rearrangement joins TRBV6-5 to TRBJ1-2; a weak D match, TRBD1 (5 bases). Germline values: CDR1 MNHEY, CDR2 SVGAGI. The CDR3 is made up of 14 amino acids. V was cut by 0 bases and J by 7 bases, with 12 bases left in between. The CDR3 region has the DNA TGTGCCAGCAGTTACTCGGGGGAGAAGGCTGGCTACACCTTC. Its translation: CASSYSGEKAGYTF.

The table lists this clonotype with a few counts. This chain uses TRBV29-1 with TRBJ1-2; 8 nucleotides agree with TRBD1. V was clipped by 7 bases and J by 4 bases; unmatched bases: 11. Germline CDR1 is SQVTM and CDR2 is ANQGSEA. CDR3 length: 14 amino acids. CDR3 DNA: TGCAGCGCACCAGCCTTGACAGGGGCCTATGGCTACACCTTC. This gives the protein CSAPALTGAYGYTF.

This clonotype turned up a few times. The conserved phenylalanine or tryptophan is not found at the CDR3 terminus, so this likely reflects a read error. The DNA is left out, because the CDR3 cannot be placed on it with certainty; the CDR3 is given as TCRdb lists it. The chain links TRBV2 to TRBJ2-5. The CDR3 length equals 9 residues, ends included. Germline V CDR1 and CDR2: SNHLY, FYNNEI. Here the CDR3 reads CASSETQNT.

The chain combines TRBV9 with TRBJ2-5; D is undetermined. The germline CDR1 and CDR2 sequences are SGDLS and YYNGEE. Trimming took off 5 bases at V and 5 bases at J, with 10 bases between the two ends. This CDR3 has 12 residues. The CDR3 loop reads CASRGEGETQYF. The CDR3 DNA is TGTGCCAGCAGAGGTGAAGGGGAGACCCAGTACTTC.

This clonotype was counted at least ten times. The chain links TRBV6-5 to TRBJ1-3; D remains ambiguous. The length of the CDR3 is 11 residues. The germline V gene has CDR1 MNHEY and CDR2 SVGAGI. Trimming cost V 5 bases and J 3 bases, with 2 bases left between them. CDR3 residues: CASSVGNTIYF. CDR3 DNA sequence: TGTGCCAGCAGTGTTGGAAACACCATATATTTT.

Here the CDR3 DNA reads TGCAGCTTCCTAGCGGGAGGGCCCGAGACCCAGTACTTC. Its protein is CSFLAGGPETQYF. V usage is TRBV29-1 and J usage is TRBJ2-5; 12 positions agree with TRBD2. Germline values: CDR1 SQVTM, CDR2 ANQGSEA. The CDR3 length is 13 residues. J gave up 5 bases and V 8 bases, and 6 bases lay outside the gene matches. The whole variable domain, remainder taken from reference TRBV29-1 and TRBJ2-5, is SAVISQKPSRDICQRGTSLTIQCQVDSQVTMMFWYRQQPGQSLTLIATANQGSEATYESGFVIDKFPISRPNLTFSTLTVSNMSPEDSSIYLCSFLAGGPETQYFGPGTRLLVL.

For this clonotype: A much larger clone sits a single nucleotide away, making a read error possible. V and J are TRBV7-6 and TRBJ1-2; D not certain. Germline V gives CDR1 SGHVS, CDR2 FNYEAQ. The CDR3 extends over 13 amino acids. Trimming removed 6 bases at V and 7 bases at J, with 15 bases between. CDR3 in amino acids: CASSLLQSCGYTF. In DNA form, the CDR3 reads TGTGCCAGCAGTTTATTACAGTCCTGTGGCTACACCTTC.

Regarding this clonotype: This is likely a read error, given that the CDR3 carries no conserved phenylalanine or tryptophan at its end. The DNA is omitted, as the CDR3 cannot be located on it reliably, and the CDR3 follows TCRdb's listing. V and J are TRBV7-3 and TRBJ2-3. Germline CDR1 and CDR2: SGHTA and FQGTGA. Both ends counted, the CDR3 spans 9 residues. CDR3 protein: CASSQAANY.

The rearrangement joins TRBV29-1 to TRBJ2-1, with D perhaps matching TRBD2 (5 bases). Trimming pared 3 bases from V and 4 bases from J, leaving 13 bases between. The CDR3 totals 14 residues. Germline V lookup: CDR1 SQVTM, CDR2 ANQGSEA. In DNA form, the CDR3 reads TGCAGCGTTGAGGTGACGGGAACATACAATGAGCAGTTCTTC. Its protein is CSVEVTGTYNEQFF.

This chain joins TRBV10-3 and TRBJ1-2, with 8 bases matching TRBD1. The junction had 10 bases not matched to a gene; V was cut back by 10 bases and J by 6 bases. Germline V gene lookup returns CDR1 ENHRY and CDR2 SYGVKD. There are 13 residues in the CDR3. CDR3 coding DNA: TGTGCCAGTAGGGAGGACAGGGCAAATGGCTACACCTTC. Residues: CASREDRANGYTF.